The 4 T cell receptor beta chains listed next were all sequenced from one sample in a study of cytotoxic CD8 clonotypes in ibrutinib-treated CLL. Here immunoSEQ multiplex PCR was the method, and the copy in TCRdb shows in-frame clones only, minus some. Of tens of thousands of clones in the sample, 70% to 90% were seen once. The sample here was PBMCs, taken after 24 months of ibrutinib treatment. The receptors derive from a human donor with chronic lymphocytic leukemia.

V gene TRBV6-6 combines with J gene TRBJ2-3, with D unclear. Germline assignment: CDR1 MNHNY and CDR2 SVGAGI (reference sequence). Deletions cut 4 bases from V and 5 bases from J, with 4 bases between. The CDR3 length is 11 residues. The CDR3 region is CASSLEDTQYF. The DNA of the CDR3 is TGTGCCAGCAGTTTAGAAGATACGCAGTATTTT.

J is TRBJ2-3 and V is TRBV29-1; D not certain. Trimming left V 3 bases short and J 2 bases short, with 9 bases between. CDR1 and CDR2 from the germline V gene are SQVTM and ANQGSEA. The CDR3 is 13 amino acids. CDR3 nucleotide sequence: TGCAGCGTTGACGGGTCCATCACAGATACGCAGTATTTT. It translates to CSVDGSITDTQYF.

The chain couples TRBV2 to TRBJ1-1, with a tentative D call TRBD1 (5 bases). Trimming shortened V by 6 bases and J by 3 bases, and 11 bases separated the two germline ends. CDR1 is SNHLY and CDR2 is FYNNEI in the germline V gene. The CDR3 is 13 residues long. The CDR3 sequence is CASRSRVDTEAFF. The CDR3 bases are TGTGCCAGCAGAAGCAGGGTGGACACTGAAGCTTTCTTT.

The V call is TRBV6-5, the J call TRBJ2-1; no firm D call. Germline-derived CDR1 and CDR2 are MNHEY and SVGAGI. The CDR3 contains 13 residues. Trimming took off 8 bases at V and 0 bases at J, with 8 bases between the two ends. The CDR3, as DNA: TGTGCCAGCGGTCTAGGCTCCTACAATGAGCAGTTCTTC. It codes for CASGLGSYNEQFF.